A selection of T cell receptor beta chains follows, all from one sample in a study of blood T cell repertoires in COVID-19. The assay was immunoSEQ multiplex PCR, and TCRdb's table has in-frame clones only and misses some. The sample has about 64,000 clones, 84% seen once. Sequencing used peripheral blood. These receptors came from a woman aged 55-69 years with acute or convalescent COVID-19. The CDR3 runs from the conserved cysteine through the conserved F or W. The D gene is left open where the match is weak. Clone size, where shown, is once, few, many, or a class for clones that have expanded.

cdr3_aa: CASSQFGGDEQYF
cdr3_nt: TGTGCCAGCAGCCAATTCGGGGGGGACGAGCAGTACTTC
j_call: TRBJ2-7
clone_size: -
d_call: TRBD2
v_call: TRBV3-1/TRBV3-2

cdr3_aa: CASSRGLENEQFF
cdr3_nt: TGTGCCAGCTCTCGCGGCTTAGAGAATGAGCAGTTCTTC
j_call: TRBJ2-1
clone_size: -
d_call: -
v_call: TRBV18

cdr3_aa: CASSQGSGNTEAFF
cdr3_nt: TGTGCCAGCAGCCAAGGATCAGGGAACACTGAAGCTTTCTTT
j_call: TRBJ1-1
clone_size: -
d_call: -
v_call: TRBV3-1/TRBV3-2

cdr3_aa: CASSDVQGKEKLFF
cdr3_nt: TGTGCCAGCAGTGACGTACAGGGGAAGGAAAAACTGTTTTTT
j_call: TRBJ1-4
clone_size: -
d_call: TRBD1
v_call: TRBV6-1

cdr3_aa: CASSLAPRGYGYTF
cdr3_nt: TGTGCCAGCAGCTTAGCACCCAGGGGCTATGGCTACACCTTC
j_call: TRBJ1-2
clone_size: once
d_call: -
v_call: TRBV7-9

cdr3_aa: CASSPRVAGGEETQYF
cdr3_nt: TGTGCCAGCAGCCCCCGGGTAGCGGGGGGAGAAGAGACCCAGTACTTC
j_call: TRBJ2-5
clone_size: -
d_call: TRBD2
v_call: TRBV7-2

cdr3_aa: CASSPSGGTYNEQFF
cdr3_nt: TGTGCCAGCAGCCCCTCGGGGGGGACCTACAATGAGCAGTTCTTC
j_call: TRBJ2-1
clone_size: -
d_call: TRBD2
v_call: TRBV3-1/TRBV3-2

cdr3_aa: CASSLTEGNQPQHF
cdr3_nt: TGTGCCAGCAGCTTGACAGAGGGCAATCAGCCCCAGCATTTT
j_call: TRBJ1-5
clone_size: -
d_call: -
v_call: TRBV7-8

cdr3_aa: CASSLMGQGNTGELFF
cdr3_nt: TGCGCCAGCAGCTTGATGGGACAGGGCAACACCGGGGAGCTGTTTTTT
j_call: TRBJ2-2
clone_size: -
d_call: TRBD1
v_call: TRBV5-1

cdr3_aa: CAWSGQGSYGYTF
cdr3_nt: TGTGCCTGGAGTGGGCAGGGGAGTTATGGCTACACCTTC
j_call: TRBJ1-2
clone_size: -
d_call: -
v_call: TRBV30

cdr3_aa: CASSPLGAYEQYF
cdr3_nt: TGTGCCAGCAGCCCCTTGGGGGCTTACGAGCAGTACTTC
j_call: TRBJ2-7
clone_size: -
d_call: -
v_call: TRBV7-9

cdr3_aa: CASSKLRRSYNEQFF
cdr3_nt: TGTGCCAGCAGCAAACTACGGAGGTCCTACAATGAGCAGTTCTTC
j_call: TRBJ2-1
clone_size: many
d_call: -
v_call: TRBV21-1

cdr3_aa: CASRRDQETQYF
cdr3_nt: TGTGCCAGCAGGCGGGACCAAGAGACCCAGTACTTC
j_call: TRBJ2-5
clone_size: -
d_call: -
v_call: TRBV2

cdr3_aa: CASRRGTDTQYF
cdr3_nt: TGTGCCAGTAGGCGCGGGACAGATACGCAGTATTTT
j_call: TRBJ2-3
clone_size: -
d_call: -
v_call: TRBV19

cdr3_aa: CASTLRVPSEAFF
cdr3_nt: TGTGCCAGCACTCTCAGGGTACCCTCTGAAGCTTTCTTT
j_call: TRBJ1-1
clone_size: -
d_call: -
v_call: TRBV12-3/TRBV12-4

cdr3_aa: CASSSGNEKLFF
cdr3_nt: TGCGCCAGCAGCTCAGGGAATGAAAAACTGTTTTTT
j_call: TRBJ1-4
clone_size: once
d_call: -
v_call: TRBV5-1

cdr3_aa: CASSLGDREDQPQHF
cdr3_nt: TGTGCCAGCAGCTTGGGGGACAGGGAGGATCAGCCCCAGCATTTT
j_call: TRBJ1-5
clone_size: -
d_call: TRBD1
v_call: TRBV5-8

cdr3_aa: CASSDGTANTEAFF
cdr3_nt: TGCGCCAGCAGTGACGGGACAGCCAACACTGAAGCTTTCTTT
j_call: TRBJ1-1
clone_size: -
d_call: TRBD1
v_call: TRBV10-1

cdr3_aa: CASSEEGMRINYGYTF
cdr3_nt: TGTGCCAGTAGTGAAGAAGGCATGAGGATTAACTATGGCTACACCTTC
j_call: TRBJ1-2
clone_size: -
d_call: -
v_call: TRBV19

cdr3_aa: CASHPQGWNEQFF
cdr3_nt: TGTGCCTCGCACCCACAGGGATGGAATGAGCAGTTCTTC
j_call: TRBJ2-1
clone_size: once
d_call: -
v_call: TRBV5-8

cdr3_aa: CASSDRVGNQPQHF
cdr3_nt: TGTGCCAGCAGTGACAGGGTGGGGAATCAGCCCCAGCATTTT
j_call: TRBJ1-5
clone_size: -
d_call: -
v_call: TRBV2

cdr3_aa: CASSPTGLPGRYEQYF
cdr3_nt: TGTGCCAGCAGCCCAACGGGACTTCCCGGACGCTACGAGCAGTACTTC
j_call: TRBJ2-7
clone_size: -
d_call: -
v_call: TRBV5-4

cdr3_aa: CASTKGQGNEKLFF
cdr3_nt: TGTGCCAGCACCAAGGGACAGGGGAATGAAAAACTGTTTTTT
j_call: TRBJ1-4
clone_size: -
d_call: TRBD1
v_call: TRBV3-1/TRBV3-2

cdr3_aa: CASSLGTAGWYF
cdr3_nt: TGTGCCAGCAGCCTAGGGACAGCCGGGTGGTACTTC
j_call: TRBJ2-7
clone_size: -
d_call: TRBD1
v_call: TRBV14

cdr3_aa: CASSGGIHEQYF
cdr3_nt: TGCGCCAGCAGTGGCGGTATCCACGAGCAGTACTTC
j_call: TRBJ2-7
clone_size: -
d_call: -
v_call: TRBV10-2

cdr3_aa: CASSPGHTYGYTF
cdr3_nt: TGCGCCAGCAGCCCAGGACATACCTATGGCTACACCTTC
j_call: TRBJ1-2
clone_size: -
d_call: -
v_call: TRBV5-1

cdr3_aa: CASSQERTGRTSTDTQYF
cdr3_nt: TGCGCCAGCAGCCAAGAGAGGACAGGGAGGACTAGCACAGATACGCAGTATTTT
j_call: TRBJ2-3
clone_size: few
d_call: TRBD1
v_call: TRBV4-1

cdr3_aa: CASSQGITGITTEAFF
cdr3_nt: TGTGCCAGCAGCCAAGGTATTACAGGGATAACCACTGAAGCTTTCTTT
j_call: TRBJ1-1
clone_size: once
d_call: -
v_call: TRBV3-1/TRBV3-2

cdr3_aa: CASSPREERAFF
cdr3_nt: TGTGCCAGCTCACCCAGGGAGGAAAGAGCTTTCTTT
j_call: TRBJ1-1
clone_size: -
d_call: -
v_call: TRBV18